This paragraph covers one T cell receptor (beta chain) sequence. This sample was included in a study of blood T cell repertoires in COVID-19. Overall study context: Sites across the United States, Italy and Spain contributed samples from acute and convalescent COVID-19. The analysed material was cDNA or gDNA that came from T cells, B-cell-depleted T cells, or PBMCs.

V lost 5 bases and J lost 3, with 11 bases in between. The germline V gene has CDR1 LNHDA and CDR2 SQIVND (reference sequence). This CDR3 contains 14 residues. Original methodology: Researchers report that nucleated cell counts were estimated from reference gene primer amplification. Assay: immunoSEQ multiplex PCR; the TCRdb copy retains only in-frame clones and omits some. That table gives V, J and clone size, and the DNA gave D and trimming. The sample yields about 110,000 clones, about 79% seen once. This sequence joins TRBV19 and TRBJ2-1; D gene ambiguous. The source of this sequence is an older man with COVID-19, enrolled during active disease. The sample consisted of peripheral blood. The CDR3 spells CASSVAYSYNEQFF. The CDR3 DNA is TGTGCCAGTAGTGTGGCTTACAGCTACAATGAGCAGTTCTTC.